Below are 12 T cell receptor beta chains sequenced from a single sample in a study of early T cells in non-severe SARS-CoV-2 infection. TCRdb processed the 5' RACE reads anew with MiXCR; each CDR3 protein has one entry. The data contain 75,000 to 90,000 distinct CDR3 sequences, roughly 6% of them singletons. Sequencing was carried out using whole blood. The receptors here all came from an adult who was a healthcare worker with PCR-confirmed SARS-CoV-2 infection or an uninfected control (not recorded which).

The table lists this clonotype with a few counts. This chain links TRBV20-1 with TRBJ2-7, with TRBD2 identical over 7 bases. With V trimmed by 6 bases and J by 5 bases, 10 bases remained unmatched. This CDR3 is built from 13 residues. Germline V gene sequence: CDR1 DFQATT, CDR2 SNEGSKA (reference sequence). CDR3 DNA sequence: TGCAGTGCCGATGGGAGGGATCTCGACGAGCAGTACTTC. Translation gives CSADGRDLDEQYF.

In this sample, this clonotype turned up many times. The rearrangement joins TRBV25-1 to TRBJ2-7; D is possibly TRBD1 (5 bases). V was pared by 5 bases and J by 0 bases, with 20 bases between. Germline V lookup: CDR1 MGHDK, CDR2 SYGVNS. The CDR3 is 17 residues long. This chain's CDR3 is CASSSLGEQQSSYEQYF. The CDR3 DNA follows: TGTGCCAGCAGTAGTTTAGGGGAACAGCAGAGCTCCTACGAGCAGTACTTC.

This clonotype was seen more than once but under ten times. The gene calls are TRBV11-2 and TRBJ2-7, with D uncertain. The germline V gene encodes CDR1 SGHAT and CDR2 FQNNGV. Trimming shortened V by 4 bases and J by 6 bases, and 16 bases separated the two germline ends. There are 14 residues in the CDR3. For the CDR3, the DNA is TGTGCCAGCAGCTCGAGAAGAGGTCAAGCCGAGCAGTACTTC. Amino acid sequence: CASSSRRGQAEQYF.

This clonotype was seen more than once but under ten times. The chain recombines TRBV6-1 with TRBJ2-7, with D possibly TRBD2 on 6 matching bases. The germline V gene has CDR1 MNHNS and CDR2 SASEGT. V lost 6 bases to trimming and J lost 1 base, with 10 bases between them. CDR3 length: 13 amino acids. CDR3 DNA sequence: TGTGCCAGCAGCCCGGGGGTTTCCTACGAGCAGTACTTC. Amino acids: CASSPGVSYEQYF.

At least ten counts were recorded for this clonotype. The V call is TRBV19, the J call TRBJ2-1; D gene uncertain. The CDR3 runs 13 residues. V was pared by 3 bases and J by 10 bases, with 13 bases between. CDR1 and CDR2 (germline): LNHDA, SQIVND (reference sequence). The CDR3 loop is CASSILSLGEQFF. The CDR3 DNA reads TGTGCCAGTAGTATCCTCTCTCTCGGGGAGCAGTTCTTC. Full variable domain (remainder filled in from reference TRBV19 and TRBJ2-1): DGGITQSPKYLFRKEGQNVTLSCEQNLNHDAMYWYRQDPGQGLRLIYYSQIVNDFQKGDIAEGYSVSREKKESFPLTVTSAQKNPTAFYLCASSILSLGEQFFGPGTRLTVL.

The gene calls are TRBV18 and TRBJ1-1, with D possibly TRBD1 on 6 matching bases. The germline CDR1 and CDR2 sequences are KGHSH and LQKENI. This CDR3 has 14 amino acids. Trimming left V 7 bases short and J 1 base short, with 13 bases between. The CDR3 DNA reads TGTGCCAGCTATACAGGGACGGCGAACACTGAAGCTTTCTTT. It encodes CASYTGTANTEAFF.

This clonotype was observed many times. The chain is built from TRBV6-5 and TRBJ2-1, with D perhaps TRBD1 (6 bases). The germline V and J ends were trimmed by 4 bases and 7 bases, with 8 bases remaining between them. CDR3 size: 12 residues. The V gene's germline CDR1 is MNHEY and CDR2 SVGAGI. CDR3 in amino acids: CASSFGQNEQFF. For the CDR3, the DNA is TGTGCCAGCAGTTTTGGACAGAATGAGCAGTTCTTC.

This clonotype was counted many times. CDR3 sequence reads: CASSPNGVFSYNEQFF. In DNA, the CDR3 is TGTGCCAGCAGCCCGAACGGGGTCTTCTCCTACAATGAGCAGTTCTTC. The chain uses TRBV5-6 and TRBJ2-1; weak D call: TRBD2 (5 bases). Between the trimmed V and J ends, which lost 4 bases and 0 bases, there was a span of 14 bases. The CDR3 covers 16 residues. Germline CDR1 and CDR2: SGHDT and YYEEEE.

This clonotype was seen repeatedly, ten times or more. V and J are TRBV7-2 and TRBJ2-2, with 11 bases matching TRBD2. CDR1 is SGHTA and CDR2 is FQGNSA in the germline V gene. The CDR3 contains 17 residues. V was pared by 3 bases and J by 7 bases, with 10 bases of the junction left unmatched. Written as DNA, the CDR3 is TGTGCCAGCAGCTTTACTAGCGGGAGCACCTCCGGCGGGGAGCTGTTTTTT. It yields the protein CASSFTSGSTSGGELFF.

This clonotype was found a few times. The chain combines TRBV7-9 with TRBJ2-3; unclear D gene. CDR3 length: 12 amino acids. In germline, CDR1 is SEHNR, CDR2 FQNEAQ (reference sequence). V dropped 5 bases and J dropped 3 bases, with 6 bases sitting between them. CDR3 amino acids: CASSDATDTQYF. CDR3 in DNA: TGTGCCAGCAGCGACGCAACAGATACGCAGTATTTT.

This clonotype was observed at least ten times. The chain carries TRBV3-1 and TRBJ2-2; D is undetermined. Germline loops: CDR1 LGHDT, CDR2 YNNKEL (reference sequence). There are 15 residues in the CDR3. Trimming left V 0 bases short and J 1 base short, with 6 bases between. CDR3 DNA: TGTGCCAGCAGCCAAGATATCGGGAACACCGGGGAGCTGTTTTTT. Its translation: CASSQDIGNTGELFF.

The CDR3 nucleotides read TGTGCCAGCAGCCAAGTCCCAAGAACGGACAGGGGCCACGAGCAGTACTTC. It translates to CASSQVPRTDRGHEQYF. This chain joins TRBV4-2 and TRBJ2-7; 9 bases are shared with TRBD1. Germline CDR1 LGHNA, CDR2 YNFKEQ. The CDR3 loop spans 17 amino acids. Trimming took 1 base from V and 5 from J; bases not matched to a gene: 12.